This T cell receptor (beta chain) was captured by sequencing in a study of Graves' ophthalmopathy and Graves' hyperthyroidism. Study in general: Blood was drawn at initial diagnosis, before any treatment.

Using RNA transcripts, the TCR beta CDR3 regions were amplified. The first round was an RT-PCR with HTBI primers, and the second round was a multiplex PCR. TCRdb re-called the multiplex PCR reads through MiXCR, storing one row per CDR3 protein. This repertoire shows about 380,000 distinct CDR3 sequences, approximately 15% found once; its top ten account for around 6.6%. The V and J ends lost 0 bases and 3 bases respectively, with 15 bases between them. Germline values: CDR1 SGDLS, CDR2 YYNGEE. The CDR3 is 16 residues long. This clonotype was recorded at least ten times. The rearrangement uses TRBV9 and TRBJ1-1, with D maybe TRBD1 (6 bases). This receptor was identified in a woman aged 18-29 years with stable Graves' hyperthyroidism. The sequenced sample consisted of peripheral blood. The CDR3 bases are TGTGCCAGCAGCGTAGGAGCCAGGGGCCGGGACACTGAAGCTTTCTTT. Its translation: CASSVGARGRDTEAFF.